This TCR beta chain was found in a study of PD-1 blockade in mismatch repair-deficient tumors. General study results and limits: Rapid post-treatment expansion, then contraction, generally preceding radiologic response, marked tumor-resident clones.

Note on this clone: Its antigen is as yet unknown. Other DNA sequences in the same sample also yield this CDR3.

TCRdb keeps only in-frame clones here, not all; method: immunoSEQ multiplex PCR. This table has 70,000 to 90,000 clones, around 80% appearing once. V gave up 0 bases and J gave up 6 bases, with 8 bases separating them. Germline V gene lookup returns CDR1 LNHNV and CDR2 YYDKDF (reference sequence). The CDR3 extends over 13 amino acids. TCRs were sequenced from a few patients responding to pembrolizumab. The TCR originated in an adult with mismatch repair-deficient cancer. The chain couples TRBV15 to TRBJ1-2, with D maybe TRBD1 (6 bases). The specimen comprised peripheral blood, sampled 44 weeks after starting pembrolizumab. The CDR3 nucleotides read TGTGCCACCAGCAGAGAAGAGGGGGATGGCTACACCTTC. It yields the protein CATSREEGDGYTF.